These 27 T cell receptor beta chains share one sample of origin, sequenced in a study of blood T cell repertoires in COVID-19. Only in-frame clones appear in the TCRdb table, and some are missing; sequencing was by immunoSEQ multiplex PCR. The sample gives about 200,000 clones, 80% of which show up once; more than 7% is in the top ten. The specimen was peripheral blood. These receptor sequences come from a woman in her sixties or seventies with acute or convalescent COVID-19.

The rearrangement links TRBV7-2 to TRBJ2-2; the match to TRBD2 covers 7 bases. The junction had 7 bases not matched to a gene; V was cut back by 5 bases and J by 4 bases. Germline V gene lookup returns CDR1 SGHTA and CDR2 FQGNSA. The CDR3 covers 15 residues. The CDR3 nucleotides read TGTGCCAGCAGCCCAGGACTAGGTAGCACCGGGGAGCTGTTTTTT. Protein product: CASSPGLGSTGELFF.

The gene calls are TRBV5-6 and TRBJ2-5; 10 nucleotides match TRBD2. The V gene's germline CDR1 is SGHDT and CDR2 YYEEEE. This CDR3 is 14 amino acids long. The V gene end was trimmed by 4 bases and the J gene end by 4 bases; junction bases not matched to a gene: 4. CDR3 sequence reads: CASSPSGGAETQYF. CDR3 nucleotides: TGTGCCAGCAGCCCGAGCGGGGGGGCAGAGACCCAGTACTTC.

The rearrangement uses TRBV9 and TRBJ1-1; TRBD1 is a possible D gene (5 bases). The V gene's germline CDR1 is SGDLS and CDR2 YYNGEE. V lost 4 bases and J lost 3, with 19 bases in between. This CDR3 has 16 residues. For the CDR3, the DNA is TGTGCCAGCAGCCCCCCCTGGGGGGGGTTGTACACTGAAGCTTTCTTT. Protein sequence: CASSPPWGGLYTEAFF. The complete variable domain, with remaining parts taken from reference TRBV9 and TRBJ1-1, reads DSGVTQTPKHLITATGQRVTLRCSPRSGDLSVYWYQQSLDQGLQFLIQYYNGEERAKGNILERFSAQQFPDLHSELNLSSLELGDSALYFCASSPPWGGLYTEAFFGQGTRLTVV.

This clone appeared a single time. This chain joins TRBV9 and TRBJ2-2; TRBD1 agrees at 8 bases. The germline V gene has CDR1 SGDLS and CDR2 YYNGEE. V shed 1 base and J 4 bases; nucleotides not matched to a gene: 12. The CDR3 is 18 amino acids. The CDR3 nucleotides are TGTGCCAGCAGCGTACGATTGGTGACAGGGGACCTCACCGGGGAGCTGTTTTTT. Translating it yields CASSVRLVTGDLTGELFF.

The chain uses TRBV7-6 and TRBJ1-4; weak D call: TRBD1 (5 bases). Trimming shortened V by 3 bases and J by 8 bases, and 13 bases separated the two germline ends. Germline CDR1 SGHVS, CDR2 FNYEAQ. This CDR3 is 14 amino acids long. CDR3: CASSFQGGGEKLFF. Here the CDR3 DNA reads TGTGCCAGCAGCTTCCAGGGAGGAGGAGAAAAACTGTTTTTT. The whole variable domain, filled in from reference TRBV7-6 and TRBJ1-4, reads GAGVSQSPRYKVTKRGQDVALRCDPISGHVSLYWYRQALGQGPEFLTYFNYEAQQDKSGLPNDRFSAERPEGSISTLTIQRTEQRDSAMYRCASSFQGGGEKLFFGSGTQLSVL.

There are a few counts of this clone. Here the CDR3 DNA reads TGTGCCTCCGGCCGGGACTTGAACACTGAAGCTTTCTTT. Protein sequence: CASGRDLNTEAFF. The chain carries TRBV30 and TRBJ1-1, with a tentative D call TRBD1 (5 bases). The V end was cut by 7 bases, the J end by 0 bases, with 12 bases between. CDR1 GTSNPN and CDR2 SVGIG come from the germline V gene (reference sequence). This CDR3 contains 13 residues. Supplemented by reference TRBV30 and TRBJ1-1, the full variable domain reads SQTIHQWPATLVQPVGSPLSLECTVEGTSNPNLYWYRQAAGRGLQLLFYSVGIGQISSEVPQNLSASRPQDRQFILSSKKLLLSDSGFYLCASGRDLNTEAFFGQGTRLTVV.

This rearrangement joins TRBV7-8 to TRBJ1-4; 9 nucleotides line up with TRBD1. The CDR3 is 15 amino acids. The J segment lost 7 bases and the V segment lost 2 bases, leaving 5 bases of the junction unmatched. Germline V lookup: CDR1 SGHVS, CDR2 FQNEAQ. CDR3 sequence: CASSLRDRVTEKLFF. DNA of the CDR3: TGTGCCAGCAGCTTAAGGGACAGGGTGACTGAAAAACTGTTTTTT.

This chain joins TRBV11-3 and TRBJ2-3; possibly TRBD1 for D (6 bases). Germline assignment: CDR1 SGHNT and CDR2 YENEEA. Deletions cut 5 bases from V and 1 base from J, with 16 bases between. The CDR3 runs 16 residues. The CDR3 loop is CASSILTGRGTDTQYF. CDR3 in DNA: TGTGCCAGCAGCATCCTGACAGGCCGAGGCACAGATACGCAGTATTTT.

V usage is TRBV19 and J usage is TRBJ1-1, with D unresolved. Trimming shortened V by 6 bases and J by 5 bases, and 25 bases separated the two germline ends. CDR3 length: 17 amino acids. CDR1 and CDR2 from the germline V gene are LNHDA and SQIVND (reference sequence). CDR3 nucleotides: TGTGCCAGTAGCCTTTTTGTTCGGGGTCGCTCACTTACTGAAGCTTTCTTT. Protein sequence: CASSLFVRGRSLTEAFF.

The rearrangement links TRBV11-3 to TRBJ2-1; D is uncertain. The CDR3 is 12 residues long. The germline gives CDR1 SGHNT, CDR2 YENEEA. The germline V and J ends were trimmed by 4 bases and 8 bases, with 9 bases remaining between them. The CDR3 sequence: CASSSSTYEQFF. In nucleotides, the CDR3 is TGTGCCAGCAGCTCGAGTACCTATGAGCAGTTCTTC.

V usage is TRBV6-2 or TRBV6-3 and J usage is TRBJ2-3, with D hard to call. Per germline, CDR1 MNHEY and CDR2 SVGEGT. This CDR3 contains 13 residues. Trimming stripped 2 bases from V and 6 bases from J, with 9 bases between. CDR3 in amino acids: CASSYPVSDTQYF. CDR3 sequence (DNA): TGTGCCAGCAGTTACCCCGTCTCGGATACGCAGTATTTT.

The CDR3 is CSVVPVGGETQYF. CDR3 coding DNA: TGCAGCGTTGTCCCAGTGGGGGGGGAGACCCAGTACTTC. J is TRBJ2-5 and V is TRBV29-1, with 7 bases lining up with TRBD2. After removal of 4 bases from V and 5 bases from J, the junction contained 7 bases not matched to a gene. Germline CDR1 is SQVTM and CDR2 is ANQGSEA. This CDR3 has 13 amino acids.

The CDR3 nucleotides are TGTGCCACCAGCACTGAGGCGGGGAGCACAGATACGCAGTATTTT. Translated: CATSTEAGSTDTQYF. V and J are TRBV15 and TRBJ2-3, with D possibly TRBD2 on 6 matching bases. The CDR3 has 15 residues. The V and J ends lost 4 bases and 0 bases respectively, with 11 bases between them. The V gene's germline CDR1 is LNHNV and CDR2 YYDKDF (reference sequence).

This clone was observed a single time. The chain couples TRBV15 to TRBJ1-6, with unresolved D. The CDR3 has 17 residues. From germline, CDR1 is LNHNV and CDR2 YYDKDF (reference sequence). Trimming pared 0 bases from V and 2 bases from J, leaving 11 bases between. CDR3 nucleotides: TGTGCCACCAGCAGAGATCTGGTCAGAACCTATAATTCACCCCTCCACTTT. As protein: CATSRDLVRTYNSPLHF. The variable domain in full, completed from reference TRBV15 and TRBJ1-6, reads DAMVIQNPRYQVTQFGKPVTLSCSQTLNHNVMYWYQQKSSQAPKLLFHYYDKDFNNEADTPDNFQSRRPNTSFCFLDIRSPGLGDTAMYLCATSRDLVRTYNSPLHFGNGTRLTVT.

The gene calls are TRBV7-2 and TRBJ2-7; 7 nucleotides align to TRBD2. Germline loops: CDR1 SGHTA, CDR2 FQGNSA. After removal of 5 bases from V and 1 base from J, the junction contained 8 bases not matched to a gene. The CDR3 loop spans 15 amino acids. The CDR3 sequence: CASSPVRGSSYEQYF. CDR3 nucleotides: TGTGCCAGCAGCCCCGTGCGGGGGTCTTCCTACGAGCAGTACTTC.

This clone came up once. The rearrangement links TRBV12-3 or TRBV12-4 to TRBJ2-2; no reliable D call. V was cut by 8 bases and J by 0 bases, with 7 bases left in between. The CDR3 runs to 13 residues. The CDR3 DNA reads as TGTGCCAGCGGTCAGGCGAACACCGGGGAGCTGTTTTTT. Translation: CASGQANTGELFF.

The rearrangement joins TRBV11-2 to TRBJ2-7, with a possible D match to TRBD1 (6 bases). The CDR3 is 16 amino acids. Trimming removed 6 bases at V and 1 base at J, with 19 bases between. Germline V CDR1 and CDR2: SGHAT, FQNNGV. CDR3 nucleotide sequence: TGTGCCAGCAGGCCGCCCGGGACACGGCGGTCCTACGAGCAGTACTTC. Its translation: CASRPPGTRRSYEQYF. Full variable domain (missing parts from reference TRBV11-2 and TRBJ2-7): EAGVAQSPRYKIIEKRQSVAFWCNPISGHATLYWYQQILGQGPKLLIQFQNNGVVDDSQLPKDRFSAERLKGVDSTLKIQPAKLEDSAVYLCASRPPGTRRSYEQYFGPGTRLTVT.

This clone was recorded only once. The V call is TRBV11-1, the J call TRBJ2-7; D uncertain. The CDR3 has 11 residues. Germline V gives CDR1 SGHAT, CDR2 FQDESV (reference sequence). The germline V and J ends were trimmed by 8 bases and 1 base, with 6 bases remaining between them. CDR3 DNA: TGTGCCAGCTCCTTTTCCTACGAGCAGTACGTC. This sequence encodes CASSFSYEQYV.

The chain joins TRBV9 to TRBJ2-5; 12 nucleotides align to TRBD1. Germline loops: CDR1 SGDLS, CDR2 YYNGEE. With 4 bases clipped from V and 5 bases from J, the junction kept 12 bases outside the gene matches. The CDR3 sequence is 17 residues long. The CDR3 loop reads CASSPVGGQGASETQYF. The CDR3 DNA reads as TGTGCCAGCAGCCCCGTTGGGGGACAGGGGGCGTCGGAGACCCAGTACTTC.

The V and J genes are TRBV11-1 and TRBJ2-7; D is undetermined. Germline CDR1 and CDR2: SGHAT and FQDESV (reference sequence). The V gene lost 2 bases and the J gene lost 1 base, with 9 bases spanning the gap. The CDR3 totals 14 residues. Here the CDR3 reads CASSLNSLSYEQYF. In DNA, the CDR3 is TGTGCCAGCAGCTTAAACAGCCTATCCTACGAGCAGTACTTC.

The CDR3 nucleotides read TGTGCCATCAGTGCAGGACTATCCCAAGCAGATACGCAGTATTTT. Translated: CAISAGLSQADTQYF. This rearrangement joins TRBV10-3 to TRBJ2-3, with D tentatively TRBD2 (6 bases). The CDR3 length is 15 residues. Per the germline V gene, CDR1 is ENHRY and CDR2 is SYGVKD. V gave up 4 bases and J gave up 4 bases, with 15 bases separating them.

This clone turned up a few times. The chain links TRBV11-3 to TRBJ2-7, with a weak D call TRBD2 (6 bases). Trimming pared 0 bases from V and 0 bases from J, leaving 9 bases between. The germline CDR1 and CDR2 sequences are SGHNT and YENEEA. CDR3 length: 15 residues. CDR3 DNA: TGTGCCAGCAGCTTAGATTCTAGCGACTCCTACGAGCAGTACTTC. This codes for CASSLDSSDSYEQYF.

This chain joins TRBV6-1 and TRBJ2-1; 7 nucleotides agree with TRBD2. Germline V gives CDR1 MNHNS, CDR2 SASEGT. J was trimmed by 0 bases and V by 1 base; bases with no gene match: 3. This CDR3 is built from 16 residues. The CDR3 nucleotides read TGTGCCAGCAGTGAAGGGCGGGGGATCTCCTACAATGAGCAGTTCTTC. This gives the protein CASSEGRGISYNEQFF.

The CDR3 DNA sequence: TGCGCCAGCAGAGACAGGGGGGGACTACGGGAGACCCAGTACTTC. Translating gives CASRDRGGLRETQYF. The V and J genes are TRBV5-1 and TRBJ2-5; 9 bases fit TRBD1. This CDR3 is 15 amino acids long. Unmatched junction bases numbered 10, after V lost 5 bases and J lost 5 bases. Per the germline V gene, CDR1 is SGHRS and CDR2 is YFSETQ.

The V call is TRBV9, the J call TRBJ1-3; D is possibly TRBD1 (6 bases). The ends were cut back, 2 bases at V and 2 bases at J, with 11 bases in the middle. Germline CDR1 reads SGDLS; CDR2 reads YYNGEE. This CDR3 spans 15 amino acids. CDR3 in amino acids: CASSVQGITGNTIYF. The CDR3 DNA sequence: TGTGCCAGCAGCGTCCAGGGGATAACTGGAAACACCATATATTTT.

CDR3 protein: CASSESIGRTDTQYF. Here the CDR3 DNA reads TGTGCCAGCAGTGAAAGTATAGGGAGGACAGATACGCAGTATTTT. This rearrangement joins TRBV2 to TRBJ2-3; D might be TRBD2 (6 bases). CDR3 length: 15 amino acids. Germline V gene lookup returns CDR1 SNHLY and CDR2 FYNNEI. V gave up 2 bases and J gave up 3 bases, with 12 bases separating them.

The chain employs TRBV18 and TRBJ1-1; 7 nucleotides match TRBD1. Trimming took 4 bases from V and 3 from J; bases not matched to a gene: 17. The CDR3 totals 18 residues. Germline assignment: CDR1 KGHSH and CDR2 LQKENI. CDR3 DNA sequence: TGTGCCAGCTCACTTGCCCCTTCGGGGCAGGGGGTCGACACTGAAGCTTTCTTT. Translated, it gives CASSLAPSGQGVDTEAFF.